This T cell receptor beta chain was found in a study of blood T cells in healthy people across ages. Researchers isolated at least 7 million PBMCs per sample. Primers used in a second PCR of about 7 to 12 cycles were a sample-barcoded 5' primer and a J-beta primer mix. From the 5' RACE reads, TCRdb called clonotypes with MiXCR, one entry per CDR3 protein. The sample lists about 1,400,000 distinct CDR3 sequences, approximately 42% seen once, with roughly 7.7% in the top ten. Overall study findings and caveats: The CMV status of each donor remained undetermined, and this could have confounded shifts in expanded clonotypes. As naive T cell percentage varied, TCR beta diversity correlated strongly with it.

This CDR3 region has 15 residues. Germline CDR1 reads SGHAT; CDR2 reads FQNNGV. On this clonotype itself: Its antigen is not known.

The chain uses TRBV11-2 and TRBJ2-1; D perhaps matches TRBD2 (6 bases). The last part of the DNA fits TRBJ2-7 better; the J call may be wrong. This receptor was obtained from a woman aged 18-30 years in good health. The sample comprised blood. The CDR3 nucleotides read TGTGCCAGCAGAATCGACGGGGGACCCTACAATGAGCAGTACTTC. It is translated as CASRIDGGPYNEQYF.